The T cell receptor (beta chain) under discussion was sequenced for a study of T cells after yellow fever vaccination. General study results and limits: Researchers cautioned that FACS-sorted repertoires could harbor abundant clonotypes contaminating from the bulk population. Clonotypes found in both CD4 and CD8 compartments made up a small share. The study re-detected most primary-vaccination clones after the booster (about 95% CD4, roughly 88% CD8).

The CDR3 totals 15 residues. Deletions cut 6 bases from V and 5 bases from J, with 16 bases between. Germline V CDR1 and CDR2: MNHEY, SVGEGT. Researchers made TCR cDNA using 5'RACE template switching, and this step added a universal primer site and UMIs. A single record per CDR3 protein comes from TCRdb applying MiXCR to the 5' RACE reads. The sample holds 150,000 to 200,000 distinct CDR3 sequences, approximately 10% seen once. Regarding this clonotype: The antigen is undetermined.

Sequenced material: CD8+ T cells sorted from PBMCs, taken 45 days after the yellow fever booster vaccination. This chain uses TRBV6-2 or TRBV6-3 with TRBJ2-2; D not certain. The sequence was collected from a man between 18 and 35 years old who received the YFV17D yellow fever vaccine. In DNA form, the CDR3 reads TGTGCCAGCAGACTTGTGGGGATCGGGACCGGGGAGCTGTTTTTT. Its translation is CASRLVGIGTGELFF.